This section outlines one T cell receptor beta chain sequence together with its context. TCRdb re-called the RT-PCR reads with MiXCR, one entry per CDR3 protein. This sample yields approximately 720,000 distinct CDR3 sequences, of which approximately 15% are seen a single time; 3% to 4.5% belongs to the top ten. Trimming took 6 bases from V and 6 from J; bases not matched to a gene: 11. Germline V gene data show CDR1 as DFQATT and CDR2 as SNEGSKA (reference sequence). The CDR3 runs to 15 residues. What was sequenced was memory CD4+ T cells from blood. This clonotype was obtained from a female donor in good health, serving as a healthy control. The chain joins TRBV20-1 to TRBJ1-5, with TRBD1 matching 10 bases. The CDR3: CSAHPGQGISQPQHF. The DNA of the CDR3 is TGCAGTGCGCATCCGGGACAGGGGATTAGTCAGCCCCAGCATTTT.